These 17 T cell receptor beta chains were all obtained from the same sample, sequenced in a study of blood T cell repertoires in COVID-19. The assay was immunoSEQ multiplex PCR, and TCRdb's table has in-frame clones only and misses some. The sample shows 450,000 to 500,000 clones, around 87% of them seen only once. The specimen was PBMCs or T cells enriched from blood (not recorded which). Receptors were obtained from a woman under 30 who had recovered from COVID-19.

CDR3 nucleotide sequence: TGTGCCACCAGCAGTTATTCAGAGGGCCCCTCAGATACGCAGTATTTT. This encodes CATSSYSEGPSDTQYF. The chain combines TRBV15 with TRBJ2-3; a possible D gene is TRBD2 (5 bases). Trimming pared 3 bases from V and 4 bases from J, leaving 17 bases between. Germline V CDR1 and CDR2: LNHNV, YYDKDF (reference sequence). CDR3 length: 16 residues.

In this sample, this clone turned up a few times. This chain uses TRBV6-5 with TRBJ1-5; 7 bases match TRBD1. The CDR3 is 15 amino acids. V lost 5 bases and J lost 3; bases outside the gene matches: 7. Germline V CDR1 and CDR2: MNHEY, SVGAGI. CDR3 bases: TGTGCCAGCAGTCCCCGGACAGGTAACAATCAGCCCCAGCATTTT. It specifies CASSPRTGNNQPQHF.

The rearrangement joins TRBV28 to TRBJ1-1; the match to TRBD1 covers 10 bases. The CDR3 has 17 amino acids. Germline loops: CDR1 MDHEN, CDR2 SYDVKM. J gave up 4 bases and V 6 bases, and 14 bases lay outside the gene matches. CDR3 DNA: TGTGCCAGCAGCTCACAGACAGGGGGCGCGGAATTCACTGAAGCTTTCTTT. It yields the protein CASSSQTGGAEFTEAFF.

The rearrangement uses TRBV6-5 and TRBJ1-1; no clear D gene. Per germline, CDR1 MNHEY and CDR2 SVGAGI. The CDR3 covers 14 residues. Between the trimmed V and J ends, which lost 5 bases and 6 bases, there was a span of 16 bases. CDR3 protein: CASSLHFGPSEAFF. DNA of the CDR3: TGTGCCAGCAGTCTCCACTTCGGTCCTTCTGAAGCTTTCTTT.

The rearrangement links TRBV28 to TRBJ1-3, with D perhaps matching TRBD1 (6 bases). The germline gives CDR1 MDHEN, CDR2 SYDVKM. Trimming stripped 6 bases from V and 0 bases from J, with 15 bases between. The CDR3 covers 16 residues. The CDR3 region is CASRPTAGVSGNTIYF. The CDR3 DNA reads TGTGCCAGCAGACCGACTGCAGGGGTCTCTGGAAACACCATATATTTT.

The rearrangement links TRBV3-1 (or the pseudogene TRBV3-2) to TRBJ2-7; 10 bases fit TRBD1. V lost 4 bases and J lost 5; bases outside the gene matches: 5. The CDR3 sequence is 14 residues long. The germline CDR1 and CDR2 sequences are LGHDT and YNNKEL (reference sequence). Written as DNA, the CDR3 is TGTGCCAGCAGCCGCGGGACAGGGGAGAACGAGCAGTACTTC. Translating it yields CASSRGTGENEQYF.

The genes are TRBV6-5 and TRBJ1-2; 9 bases align to TRBD1. V shed 6 bases, J shed 8 bases, and the junction held 7 bases outside the gene matches. Germline V CDR1 and CDR2: MNHEY, SVGAGI. The CDR3 runs 13 residues. The CDR3 bases are TGTGCCAGCAGCGACGGACAGGGGAGCGGCTACACCTTC. Protein: CASSDGQGSGYTF.

The V and J genes are TRBV3-1 (or the pseudogene TRBV3-2) and TRBJ1-1; D is perhaps TRBD1 (5 bases). CDR3 length: 14 amino acids. V lost 1 base to trimming and J lost 9 bases, with 15 bases between them. Looked up from germline, CDR1 is LGHDT and CDR2 is YNNKEL (reference sequence). CDR3: CASSQGTYTSKAFF. CDR3 bases: TGTGCCAGCAGCCAAGGGACATACACCAGCAAAGCTTTCTTT.

This clone occurred a few times. V and J are TRBV11-2 and TRBJ2-7; no reliable D call. CDR1 and CDR2 (germline): SGHAT, FQNNGV. The germline V and J ends were trimmed by 5 bases and 6 bases, with 8 bases remaining between them. This CDR3 comprises 11 residues. The CDR3 DNA reads TGTGCCAGCAGCGCGAAAAGCGAGCAGTACTTC. It codes for CASSAKSEQYF.

The rearrangement links TRBV10-3 to TRBJ1-2; 9 bases align to TRBD1. CDR3 length equals 16 residues. CDR1 ENHRY and CDR2 SYGVKD come from the germline V gene. V lost 4 bases to trimming and J lost 8 bases; unmatched junction nucleotides: 14. The CDR3 sequence: CAISATTRDRVSGYTF. For the CDR3, the DNA is TGTGCCATCAGTGCGACTACCCGGGACAGGGTCAGCGGCTACACCTTC.

This clone was detected a few times. The genes are TRBV28 and TRBJ1-5; no reliable D call. The V and J ends lost 2 bases and 4 bases respectively, with 12 bases between them. This CDR3 has 15 residues. Germline V gene lookup returns CDR1 MDHEN and CDR2 SYDVKM. CDR3 nucleotides: TGTGCCAGCAGTTTAGATCCGCTATTAAATCAGCCCCAGCATTTT. It is translated as CASSLDPLLNQPQHF. Filled out from reference TRBV28 and TRBJ1-5, the complete variable domain reads DVKVTQSSRYLVKRTGEKVFLECVQDMDHENMFWYRQDPGLGLRLIYFSYDVKMKEKGDIPEGYSVSREKKERFSLILESASTNQTSMYLCASSLDPLLNQPQHFGDGTRLSIL.

This rearrangement joins TRBV12-3 or TRBV12-4 to TRBJ2-7; 8 bases agree with TRBD1. Trimming cost V 7 bases and J 2 bases; bases outside gene matches: 4. This CDR3 spans 13 amino acids. The CDR3 DNA reads as TGTGCCAGCACCTGGGGACAGGCCTACGAGCAGTACTTC. Translation gives CASTWGQAYEQYF.

Remarks on this clone: Other DNA variants within this sample encode the same CDR3. This rearrangement joins TRBV7-9 to TRBJ2-7; 7 bases agree with TRBD2. There are 14 residues in the CDR3. Trimming at V came to 5 bases and at J to 2 bases, leaving 6 bases not matched to a gene. Germline CDR1 is SEHNR and CDR2 is FQNEAQ (reference sequence). CDR3 amino acids: CASSRGGEAYEQYF. As DNA, the CDR3 is TGTGCCAGCAGCCGTGGGGGGGAGGCCTACGAGCAGTACTTC.

The chain uses TRBV2 and TRBJ2-5; no definite D call. The germline gives CDR1 SNHLY, CDR2 FYNNEI. V gave up 6 bases and J gave up 4 bases, with 18 bases separating them. The length of the CDR3 is 15 residues. CDR3: CASRRSTQSGETQYF. The CDR3, as DNA: TGTGCCAGCAGAAGGTCGACCCAGTCGGGAGAGACCCAGTACTTC.

The chain recombines TRBV18 with TRBJ2-2; 7 nucleotides align to TRBD1. From germline, CDR1 is KGHSH and CDR2 LQKENI. V dropped 3 bases and J dropped 8; count of bases not matched to a gene: 9. This CDR3 has 15 amino acids. Here the CDR3 DNA reads TGTGCCAGCTCACCTTACCGGGACAGACCTGGGGAGCTGTTTTTT. This codes for CASSPYRDRPGELFF.

V gene TRBV28 combines with J gene TRBJ1-1; D unclear. The germline gives CDR1 MDHEN, CDR2 SYDVKM. CDR3 length equals 16 residues. Trimming pared 2 bases from V and 3 bases from J, leaving 16 bases between. CDR3 coding DNA: TGTGCCAGCAGTTTACGCGGGGAGATGTCACACACTGAAGCTTTCTTT. Translating it yields CASSLRGEMSHTEAFF.

This clone was seen a single time. The rearrangement joins TRBV27 to TRBJ1-4; 9 nucleotides line up with TRBD1. This CDR3 is built from 16 residues. After removal of 6 bases from V and 2 bases from J, the junction contained 7 bases not matched to a gene. Looked up from germline, CDR1 is MNHEY and CDR2 is SMNVEV (reference sequence). CDR3 sequence reads: CASRGQGRETNEKLFF. The CDR3 nucleotides are TGTGCCAGCAGAGGACAGGGGAGGGAGACTAATGAAAAACTGTTTTTT.